This TCR beta chain was captured in a study of T cell responses to AZD1222 COVID-19 vaccine. Study findings and constraints: CD4 TCRs covered the whole spike, strongest at regions 160-218 and 743-854.

Trimming cost V 5 bases and J 3 bases, with 22 bases left between them. Germline CDR1 is SGHTA and CDR2 is FQGNSA. The CDR3 is 17 amino acids. In regard to this clone: Its specificity is not known.

Sequencing used immunoSEQ multiplex PCR; TCRdb keeps in-frame clones, though not all of them. The table records 100,000 to 150,000 clones, about nine tenths of them present only once. The sequence was obtained from an adult who received the MenACWY meningococcal vaccine as a control. Sequencing used peripheral blood, obtained 28 days after the second dose of the MenACWY control vaccine. The chain employs TRBV7-2 and TRBJ2-5; possible D gene TRBD1, 6 bases. The CDR3 here is CASSPIGMLDRKETQYF. The CDR3 coding sequence is TGTGCCAGCAGCCCCATAGGTATGCTGGACAGAAAAGAGACCCAGTACTTC.